The TCR beta chain described here comes from a study of T cells expressing NK-cell markers. On the study more broadly: The sequencing cohort of eight donors included seven HCMV-seropositive individuals and one seronegative individual. Study observations and caveats: Dominant NKG2C+ clonotypes made up roughly 1.0-8% of CD8+ T cells in a handful of donors.

As for this clonotype: Its antigen remains unidentified.

Researchers built TCR beta cDNA using 5'RACE template switching with UMIs. TCRdb reprocessed the 5' RACE reads and reports one entry per CDR3 protein, with no DNA. This sample's clone table lists 500,000 to 600,000 distinct CDR3 sequences. The length of the CDR3 is 15 residues. Sequencing was done on a sample of blood T cells: a sorted CD56 or NKG2C T cell subset, CD4+ or CD8+ T cells, or bulk PBMC T cells (not recorded which). The genes are TRBV12-3 or TRBV12-4 and TRBJ2-5; the D call of TRBD1 rests on TCRdb alone, since no DNA is present to check it. This TCR was sampled from a man aged 18 to 29 in good health. CDR3 protein: CASSQDRGTQETQYF.